Listed below are T cell receptor beta chains from one sample, sequenced in a study of T cell responses to AZD1222 COVID-19 vaccine. Sequenced by immunoSEQ multiplex PCR; TCRdb stores in-frame clones only, minus some. This sample has 90,000 to 150,000 clones; about 89% occur once, and the top ten carry approximately 4.9%. The material was peripheral blood, obtained on day 0 of AZD1222 vaccination. Receptors originate from an adult in good health. CDR3s include the opening cysteine and the closing phenylalanine or tryptophan. D genes are given only for firm matches. Size values are once, few and many counts, or a class for expanded clones, and some rows have none.

size: NA
D: TRBD1
V: TRBV7-2
J: TRBJ1-3
CDR3: CASSLVTGASGNTIYF
DNA: TGTGCCAGCAGCTTAGTAACAGGGGCCTCTGGAAACACCATATATTTT

size: NA
D: TRBD2
V: TRBV7-2
J: TRBJ2-3
CDR3: CASSFSGGPSTDTQYF
DNA: TGTGCCAGCAGCTTTAGCGGGGGCCCCAGCACAGATACGCAGTATTTT

size: NA
D: NA
V: TRBV5-1
J: TRBJ1-2
CDR3: CASSLVGDGYGYTF
DNA: TGCGCCAGCAGCTTGGTCGGGGATGGCTATGGCTACACCTTC

size: NA
D: NA
V: TRBV18
J: TRBJ1-4
CDR3: CASSPRDARNEKLFF
DNA: TGTGCCAGCTCACCCCGGGACGCACGTAATGAAAAACTGTTTTTT

size: NA
D: TRBD1
V: TRBV6-2/TRBV6-3
J: TRBJ2-3
CDR3: CASSYSEGAADTQYF
DNA: TGTGCCAGCAGTTACTCTGAGGGGGCGGCAGATACGCAGTATTTT

size: NA
D: NA
V: TRBV27
J: TRBJ1-6
CDR3: CASAPRGSTYNSPLHF
DNA: TGTGCCAGCGCCCCCAGGGGTAGTACCTATAATTCACCCCTCCACTTT

size: NA
D: TRBD1
V: TRBV2
J: TRBJ1-2
CDR3: CASSEVDRDFNYGYTF
DNA: TGTGCCAGCAGTGAAGTTGACAGGGATTTTAACTATGGCTACACCTTC

size: once
D: TRBD1
V: TRBV28
J: TRBJ1-3
CDR3: CASSFVRTGYGNTIYF
DNA: TGTGCCAGCAGTTTCGTTAGGACAGGTTATGGAAACACCATATATTTT

size: NA
D: NA
V: TRBV14
J: TRBJ1-1
CDR3: CASSQYSLVTEAFF
DNA: TGTGCCAGCAGCCAATATTCTTTGGTCACTGAAGCTTTCTTT

size: NA
D: TRBD2
V: TRBV7-9
J: TRBJ2-7
CDR3: CASSSQRGRSSYEQYF
DNA: TGTGCCAGCAGCTCCCAGCGGGGCCGGAGCTCCTACGAGCAGTACTTC

size: NA
D: NA
V: TRBV11-2
J: TRBJ1-1
CDR3: CASSLGPMNTEAFF
DNA: TGTGCCAGCAGCTTAGGTCCCATGAACACTGAAGCTTTCTTT

size: NA
D: NA
V: TRBV29-1
J: TRBJ1-3
CDR3: CSVERALSSGNTIYF
DNA: TGCAGCGTCGAGAGGGCTCTGAGCTCTGGAAACACCATATATTTT

size: NA
D: NA
V: TRBV7-2
J: TRBJ2-7
CDR3: CASSLGPILYEQYF
DNA: TGTGCCAGCAGCTTAGGACCGATTCTCTACGAGCAGTACTTC

size: NA
D: NA
V: TRBV4-3
J: TRBJ2-3
CDR3: CASSQAGADTQYF
DNA: TGCGCCAGCAGCCAAGCTGGGGCAGATACGCAGTATTTT

size: NA
D: TRBD1
V: TRBV15
J: TRBJ1-5
CDR3: CATSGTGGTQPQHF
DNA: TGTGCCACCAGCGGAACAGGGGGCACTCAGCCCCAGCATTTT

size: NA
D: TRBD1
V: TRBV18
J: TRBJ1-1
CDR3: CASSPGQGARNTEAFF
DNA: TGTGCCAGCTCACCGGGACAGGGGGCGAGGAACACTGAAGCTTTCTTT

size: NA
D: NA
V: TRBV27
J: TRBJ2-1
CDR3: CASRSQGEASYNEQFF
DNA: TGTGCCAGCAGAAGCCAAGGGGAGGCGTCCTACAATGAGCAGTTCTTC

size: NA
D: NA
V: TRBV19
J: TRBJ1-2
CDR3: CASLTDSYGYTF
DNA: TGTGCCAGTTTGACAGATAGCTATGGCTACACCTTC

size: NA
D: NA
V: TRBV6-5
J: TRBJ1-6
CDR3: CASSLQQGANSPLHF
DNA: TGTGCCAGCAGTCTTCAACAGGGAGCAAATTCACCCCTCCACTTT

size: NA
D: TRBD2
V: TRBV27
J: TRBJ2-1
CDR3: CASGLAGGFNNEQFF
DNA: TGTGCCAGCGGATTAGCGGGGGGGTTTAACAATGAGCAGTTCTTC

size: NA
D: NA
V: TRBV5-8
J: TRBJ2-5
CDR3: CASGDRDQETQYF
DNA: TGTGCCAGCGGCGACAGAGACCAAGAGACCCAGTACTTC

size: NA
D: TRBD1
V: TRBV29-1
J: TRBJ1-3
CDR3: CSVSMDRVGNTIYF
DNA: TGCAGCGTTTCGATGGACAGGGTTGGAAACACCATATATTTT

size: NA
D: NA
V: TRBV19
J: TRBJ1-5
CDR3: CASSIGGGQPQHF
DNA: TGTGCCAGTAGTATCGGTGGGGGTCAGCCCCAGCATTTT

size: NA
D: NA
V: TRBV19
J: TRBJ2-7
CDR3: CASSIGDSYEQYF
DNA: TGTGCCAGTAGTATCGGGGACTCCTACGAGCAGTACTTC

size: NA
D: NA
V: TRBV5-6
J: TRBJ1-1
CDR3: CASSYLDSRTEAFF
DNA: TGTGCCAGCAGCTACCTCGACAGCAGGACTGAAGCTTTCTTT

size: NA
D: NA
V: TRBV7-9
J: TRBJ1-4
CDR3: CASSSLHEKLFF
DNA: TGTGCCAGCAGCTCCTTACACGAAAAACTGTTTTTT

size: NA
D: NA
V: TRBV7-3
J: TRBJ1-2
CDR3: CASSLTGTGGYTF
DNA: TGTGCCAGCAGCTTAACGGGCACGGGCGGCTACACCTTC

size: NA
D: TRBD1
V: TRBV11-2
J: TRBJ1-1
CDR3: CASSRDRMNTEAFF
DNA: TGTGCCAGCAGCCGGGACAGAATGAACACTGAAGCTTTCTTT

size: NA
D: NA
V: TRBV28
J: TRBJ1-2
CDR3: CASSPDTGRYGYTF
DNA: TGTGCCAGCAGTCCCGACACCGGACGCTATGGCTACACCTTC

size: NA
D: NA
V: TRBV7-7
J: TRBJ2-7
CDR3: CASSLIGGGDEQYF
DNA: TGTGCTAGCAGCTTGATCGGGGGCGGGGACGAGCAGTACTTC

size: once
D: NA
V: TRBV29-1
J: TRBJ1-2
CDR3: CSAEPGTGAYTF
DNA: TGCAGCGCCGAACCGGGCACCGGAGCCTACACCTTC

size: NA
D: TRBD2
V: TRBV24-1
J: TRBJ2-3
CDR3: CATSGPQGLAGTDTQYF
DNA: TGTGCCACCAGTGGCCCCCAGGGACTAGCGGGGACAGATACGCAGTATTTT

size: NA
D: NA
V: TRBV4-2
J: TRBJ2-7
CDR3: CASSQDGLVEQYF
DNA: TGTGCCAGCAGCCAAGATGGGCTAGTCGAGCAGTACTTC

size: NA
D: NA
V: TRBV19
J: TRBJ2-7
CDR3: CASRAGTLNYEQYF
DNA: TGTGCCAGTAGAGCCGGGACTTTAAACTACGAGCAGTACTTC

size: NA
D: NA
V: TRBV30
J: TRBJ1-1
CDR3: CAWSVHNGDTAFF
DNA: TGTGCCTGGAGTGTACATAACGGGGACACAGCTTTCTTT

size: NA
D: TRBD1
V: TRBV24-1
J: TRBJ2-7
CDR3: CATAQRQGGEQYF
DNA: TGTGCCACCGCGCAGAGACAGGGCGGCGAGCAGTACTTC